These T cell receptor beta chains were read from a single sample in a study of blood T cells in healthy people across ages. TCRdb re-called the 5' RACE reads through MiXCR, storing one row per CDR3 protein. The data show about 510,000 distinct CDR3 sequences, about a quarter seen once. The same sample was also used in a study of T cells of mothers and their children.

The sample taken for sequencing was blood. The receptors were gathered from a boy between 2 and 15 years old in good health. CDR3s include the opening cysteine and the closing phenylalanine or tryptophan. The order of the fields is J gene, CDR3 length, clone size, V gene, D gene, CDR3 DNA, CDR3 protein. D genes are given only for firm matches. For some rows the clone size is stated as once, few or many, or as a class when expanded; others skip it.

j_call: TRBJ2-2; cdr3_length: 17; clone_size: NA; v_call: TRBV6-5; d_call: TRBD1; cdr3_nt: TGTGCCAGCAGTTACTCGAGTAAACAGGGGGGCACCGGGGAGCTGTTTTTT; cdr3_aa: CASSYSSKQGGTGELFF
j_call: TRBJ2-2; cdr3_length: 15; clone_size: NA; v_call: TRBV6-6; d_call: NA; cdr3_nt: TGTGCCAGCAGTGCGGTAGCAGGGGACACCGGGGAGCTGTTTTTT; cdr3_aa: CASSAVAGDTGELFF
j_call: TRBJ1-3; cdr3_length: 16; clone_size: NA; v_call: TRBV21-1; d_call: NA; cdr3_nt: TGTGCCAGCAGCAAAGCATTCCCGGGAGGCGGAAACACCATATATTTT; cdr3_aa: CASSKAFPGGGNTIYF
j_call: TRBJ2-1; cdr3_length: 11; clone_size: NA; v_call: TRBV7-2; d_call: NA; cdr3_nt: TGTGCCAGCAGCGGTAGCTTTGAGCAGTTCTTC; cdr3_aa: CASSGSFEQFF
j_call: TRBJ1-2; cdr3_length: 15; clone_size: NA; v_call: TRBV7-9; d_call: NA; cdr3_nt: TGTGCCAGCAGCTTGGAGGGGGGTCCCCTGGGCGGCTACACCTTC; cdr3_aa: CASSLEGGPLGGYTF
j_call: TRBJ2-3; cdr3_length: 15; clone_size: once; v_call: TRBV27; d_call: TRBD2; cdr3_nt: TGTGCTAGCAGTCTGATAGCGGGAGGCGTAGATACGCAGTATTTT; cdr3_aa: CASSLIAGGVDTQYF
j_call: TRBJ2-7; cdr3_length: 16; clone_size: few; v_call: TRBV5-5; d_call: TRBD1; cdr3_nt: TGTGCCAGCAGCTATCTGACCGGGACAGGGGGCGGCGAGCAGTACTTC; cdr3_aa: CASSYLTGTGGGEQYF
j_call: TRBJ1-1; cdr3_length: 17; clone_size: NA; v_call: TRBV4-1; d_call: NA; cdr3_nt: TGCGCCAGCAGACACACAGTCCTGGGGCCGGGGCGGACTGAAGCTTTCTTT; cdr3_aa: CASRHTVLGPGRTEAFF
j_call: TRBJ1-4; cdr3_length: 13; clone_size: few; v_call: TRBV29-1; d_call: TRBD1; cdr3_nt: TGCAGCGTGGCGACAGGGCTAGGTGAAAAACTGTTTTTT; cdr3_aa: CSVATGLGEKLFF
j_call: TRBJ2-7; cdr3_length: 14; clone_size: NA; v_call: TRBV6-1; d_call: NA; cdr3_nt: TGTGCCAGCAGTGAAGGTCAGGGTAGGGACGAGCAGTACTTC; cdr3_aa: CASSEGQGRDEQYF
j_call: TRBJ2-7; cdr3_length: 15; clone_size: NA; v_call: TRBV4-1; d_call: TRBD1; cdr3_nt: TGCGCCAGCAGCCAAATCCGGGACAGGGGGTACGAGCAGTACTTC; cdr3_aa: CASSQIRDRGYEQYF
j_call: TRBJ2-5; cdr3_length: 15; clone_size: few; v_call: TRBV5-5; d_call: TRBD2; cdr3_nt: TGTGCCAGCAGCCACTTAGCGGGAGTGTTGGAGACCCAGTACTTC; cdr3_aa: CASSHLAGVLETQYF
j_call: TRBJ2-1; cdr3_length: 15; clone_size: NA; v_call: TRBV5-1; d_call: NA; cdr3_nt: TGCGCCAGCAGCACCGTTTCAGGGGCCGACGATGAGCAGTTCTTC; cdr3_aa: CASSTVSGADDEQFF
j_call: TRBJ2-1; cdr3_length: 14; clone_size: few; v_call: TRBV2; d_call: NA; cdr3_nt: TGTGCCAGCAGTGGACAGGCGCCCTACAATGAGCAGTTCTTC; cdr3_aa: CASSGQAPYNEQFF
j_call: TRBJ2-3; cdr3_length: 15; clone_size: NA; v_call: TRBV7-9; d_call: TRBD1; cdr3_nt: TGTGCCAGCAGCCTTGGACAGGCTCGTGCGGATACGCAGTATTTT; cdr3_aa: CASSLGQARADTQYF
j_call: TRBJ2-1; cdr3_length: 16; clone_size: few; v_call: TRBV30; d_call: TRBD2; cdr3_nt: TGTGCCTGGAACCTAGCGGGGGCCCCATCCTTGCATGAGCAGTTCTTC; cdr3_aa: CAWNLAGAPSLHEQFF
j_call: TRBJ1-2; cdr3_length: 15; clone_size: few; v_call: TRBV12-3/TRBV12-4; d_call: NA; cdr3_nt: TGTGCCAGCAGTTTCCGGCACCCAGGGAACTATGGCTACACCTTC; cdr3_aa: CASSFRHPGNYGYTF
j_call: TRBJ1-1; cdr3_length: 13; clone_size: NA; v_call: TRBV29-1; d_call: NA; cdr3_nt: TGCAGCGTTGAGTACAGGATGAACACTGAAGCTTTCTTT; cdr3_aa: CSVEYRMNTEAFF
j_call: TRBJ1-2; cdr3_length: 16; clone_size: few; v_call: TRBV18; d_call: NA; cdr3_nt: TGTGCCAGCTCACTAAACCAAGCGGGGGCATTCTATGGCTACACCTTC; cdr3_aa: CASSLNQAGAFYGYTF
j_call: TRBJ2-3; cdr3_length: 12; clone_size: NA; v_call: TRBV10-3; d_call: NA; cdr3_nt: TGTGCCATCGGTCCGGGCACAGATACGCAGTATTTT; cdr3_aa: CAIGPGTDTQYF
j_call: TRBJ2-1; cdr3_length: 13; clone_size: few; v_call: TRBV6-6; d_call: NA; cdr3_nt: TGTGCCAGCATTGGGACCGTTTACAATGAGCAGTTCTTC; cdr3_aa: CASIGTVYNEQFF
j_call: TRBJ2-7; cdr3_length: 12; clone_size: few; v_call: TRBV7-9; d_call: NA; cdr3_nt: TGTGCCAGCAGCTTAGCTCCCCACGAGCAGTACTTC; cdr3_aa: CASSLAPHEQYF
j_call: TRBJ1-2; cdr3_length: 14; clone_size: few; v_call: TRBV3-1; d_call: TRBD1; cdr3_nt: TGTGCCAGCAGTCCCAACGACAGGGGAGAAGGCTACACCTTC; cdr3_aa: CASSPNDRGEGYTF
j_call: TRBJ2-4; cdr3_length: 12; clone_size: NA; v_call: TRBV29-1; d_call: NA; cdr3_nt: TGCAGCGTTGCCAGAGACAAAAACATTCAGTACTTC; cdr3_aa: CSVARDKNIQYF